This is a list of T cell receptor beta chains from one sample in a study of T cell repertoires in aging, cancer and after chemotherapy. Each CDR3 protein is one row after TCRdb ran MiXCR on the multiplex PCR reads. The sample records roughly 3,100 distinct CDR3 sequences, roughly 31% being singletons. Material for sequencing was blood. The receptors were sampled from a human donor with a solid tumor. Each CDR3 is given with its conserved first and last residue.

TRBJ1-1 TRBV6-5 CAIKDSVNTEAFF
TRBJ1-1 TRBV5-6 CASSTTVNTEAFF
TRBJ1-1 TRBV12-3/TRBV12-4 CASSLNSNTEAFF
TRBJ2-7 TRBV27 CASSLRYPYEQYF
TRBJ1-4 TRBV12-3/TRBV12-4 CASTVASNEKLFF
TRBJ1-5 TRBV19 CASSIIWGGYQPQHF
TRBJ2-2 TRBV6-5 CASSLNRGNIYVGELFF
TRBJ2-7 TRBV18 CASSPPRGEQYF
TRBJ2-5 TRBV18 CASSTRTSGGVETQYF
TRBJ2-1 TRBV19 CASSRLAQSSYNEQFF
TRBJ1-2 TRBV12-3/TRBV12-4 CASSEASLVTRYTF
TRBJ2-5 TRBV19 CASSIVLSARSQRGTQYF
TRBJ1-2 TRBV24-1 CATSAAGPLGNYGYTF